This TCR beta chain comes out of a study of T cell changes during pregnancy in multiple sclerosis. Sequenced by immunoSEQ multiplex PCR; TCRdb stores in-frame clones only, minus some. Here the sample spans 65,000 to 90,000 clones, approximately 89% being singletons. V was pared by 0 bases and J by 1 base, with 7 bases between. CDR1 and CDR2 from the germline V gene are SGDLS and YYNGEE. CDR3 length equals 14 residues. The chain has TRBV9 and TRBJ1-1; D might be TRBD1 (5 bases). The clonotype comes from a female donor with multiple sclerosis, enrolled in a pregnancy study. Sequencing was performed on peripheral blood, taken in the first trimester of pregnancy. The CDR3 sequence is CASSVETANTEAFF. CDR3 DNA sequence: TGTGCCAGCAGCGTAGAGACAGCGAACACTGAAGCTTTCTTT.